This TCR beta chain was recovered during a study of early stage breast cancer tumors. Overall study results and limits: Enriched TCRB sequences shared across patients were mostly commonly generated sequences.

Points on this clone: As yet, its antigen is unknown.

V was pared by 0 bases and J by 7 bases, with 4 bases between. The germline CDR1 and CDR2 sequences are SGHRS and YFSETQ. The length of the CDR3 is 12 residues. Sequencing was performed with immunoSEQ multiplex PCR; in TCRdb, only in-frame clones are kept and a portion is missing. The sample consists of roughly 34,000 clones, over 65% of them appearing once. The material sequenced was blood. This TCR came from a person between 55 and 70 years old with breast cancer. The gene calls are TRBV5-1 and TRBJ1-4, with D unresolved. The CDR3 spells CASSLDSEKLFF. CDR3 bases: TGCGCCAGCAGCTTGGACAGTGAAAAACTGTTTTTT.